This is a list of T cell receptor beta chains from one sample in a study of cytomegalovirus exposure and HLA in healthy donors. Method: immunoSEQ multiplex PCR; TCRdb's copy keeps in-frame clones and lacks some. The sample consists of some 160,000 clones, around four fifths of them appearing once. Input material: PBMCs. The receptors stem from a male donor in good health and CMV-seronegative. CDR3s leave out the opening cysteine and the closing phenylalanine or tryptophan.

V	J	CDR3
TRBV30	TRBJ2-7	AFLAGVYEQY
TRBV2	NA	ASSPRGQGNYEQY
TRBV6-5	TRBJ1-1	ASRQATGLNTEAF
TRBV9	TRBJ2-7	ASSVRSEQGPTYEQY
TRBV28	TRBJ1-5	ASSASGDGVSNQPQH
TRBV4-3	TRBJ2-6	ASSQDRLAGGPSGANVLT
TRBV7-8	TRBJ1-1	ASSSEGAVAEAF
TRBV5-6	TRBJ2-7	ASSFTSAAYEQY
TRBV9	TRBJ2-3	ASSVVQGASTDTQY
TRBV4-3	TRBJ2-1	ASSQELYNEQF
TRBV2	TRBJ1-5	ASSEQGNQPQH
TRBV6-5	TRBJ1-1	ASSSRVLGGTEAF
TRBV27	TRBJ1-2	ASSLGRGFNYGYT
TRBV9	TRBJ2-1	ASSAGLAAYNEQF
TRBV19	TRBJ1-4	ASSTVDSATNEKLF
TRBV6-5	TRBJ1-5	ASSYDRDSQPQH
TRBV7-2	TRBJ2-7	ASSFPGQGAREQY
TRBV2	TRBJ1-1	ASTFRQNTEAF
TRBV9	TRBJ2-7	ASSVGDRGTYEQY
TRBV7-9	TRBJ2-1	ASSLSGRAGDEQF
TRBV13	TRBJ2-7	ASSQSGGYPYEQY
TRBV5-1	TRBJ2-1	ASSLQGSSYNEQF
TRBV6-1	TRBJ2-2	ASRGVAGTAGELF
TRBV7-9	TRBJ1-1	ASRPPTGSNTEAF
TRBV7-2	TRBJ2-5	ASSFGQGASETQY
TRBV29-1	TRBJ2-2	SIRQALAGELF
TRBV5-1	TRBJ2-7	ASSFGQESGEQY
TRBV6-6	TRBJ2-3	ASSYSGTGSADTQY
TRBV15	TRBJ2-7	ATSRPGTGGEQY
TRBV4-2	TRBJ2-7	ASSQGGGNSYEQY
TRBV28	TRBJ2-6	ASRGTGSSGANVLT
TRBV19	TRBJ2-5	ASTGTSGKETQY
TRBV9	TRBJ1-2	ASSAQTGSPSNYGYT
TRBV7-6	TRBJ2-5	ASSLRAGGWETQY
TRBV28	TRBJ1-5	ASSLDRGNQPQH
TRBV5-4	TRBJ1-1	ASSLESGNTEAF
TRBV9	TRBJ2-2	ASTPRGTGGTGELF
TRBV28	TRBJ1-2	ASSFSVNYGYT
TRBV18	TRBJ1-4	ASSPVRDRDEKLF
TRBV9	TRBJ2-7	ASSVATGRGHEQY
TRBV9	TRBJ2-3	ASTLGEGQDTQY
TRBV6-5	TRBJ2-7	ASSSGQGSYEQY
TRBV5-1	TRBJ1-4	ASSLLGAPGEKLF
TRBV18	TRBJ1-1	ASSPDSLYTEAF
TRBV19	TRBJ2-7	ASSTTGGMYEQY
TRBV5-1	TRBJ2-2	ASSLGGTVSGELF